Shown below are 9 T cell receptor beta chains from a single sample sequenced in a study of lymphopenia after photon versus proton radiotherapy. Data came from immunoSEQ multiplex PCR; TCRdb stores just in-frame clones and leaves some out. Of tens of thousands of clones in the sample, around 84% were seen once. Sample: peripheral blood, taken from a patient treated with photon-based radiotherapy. The receptors shown here come from a man between 60 and 75 years old with pancreatic cancer.

The chain carries TRBV10-3 and TRBJ1-1; D gene uncertain. Germline V gives CDR1 ENHRY, CDR2 SYGVKD. This CDR3 has 14 residues. V dropped 0 bases and J dropped 4 bases, with 9 bases sitting between them. CDR3 nucleotides: TGTGCCATCAGTGAGTCGGGCGGCGGCACTGAAGCTTTCTTT. It yields the protein CAISESGGGTEAFF.

V is TRBV10-3 and J is TRBJ2-7, with 8 bases matching TRBD2. Germline loops: CDR1 ENHRY, CDR2 SYGVKD. Trimming removed 3 bases from V and 3 bases from J; junction bases left unmatched: 4. The CDR3 has 14 amino acids. CDR3 protein: CAISDWGTSYEQYF. The CDR3 DNA follows: TGTGCCATCAGTGATTGGGGGACTAGCTACGAGCAGTACTTC.

This clone was seen a few times. The J gene is TRBJ1-1, the V gene TRBV5-6; maybe TRBD1 (6 bases). Germline loops: CDR1 SGHDT, CDR2 YYEEEE. CDR3 size: 15 residues. V shed 2 bases and J shed 1 base, with 12 bases lying between them. The CDR3 nucleotides read TGTGCCAGCAGCTTCCCGGGACACCAGAACACTGAAGCTTTCTTT. This gives the protein CASSFPGHQNTEAFF.

The chain employs TRBV12-5 and TRBJ1-2; 9 bases are shared with TRBD1. Losses at the gene ends were 3 bases for V and 7 bases for J; bases not matched to a gene: 9. Looked up from germline, CDR1 is LGHNT and CDR2 is FRNRAP. CDR3 size: 15 residues. The CDR3 here is CASGFPERQGVGYTF. The CDR3 coding sequence is TGTGCTAGTGGTTTCCCCGAGAGACAGGGGGTTGGCTACACCTTC.

The V and J genes are TRBV5-1 and TRBJ2-5, with D unclear. Germline-derived CDR1 and CDR2 are SGHRS and YFSETQ. The CDR3 sequence is 11 residues long. Trimming took off 0 bases at V and 7 bases at J, with 4 bases between the two ends. In DNA form, the CDR3 reads TGCGCCAGCAGCTTGGATGGGACCCAGTACTTC. As protein: CASSLDGTQYF. Variable domain in full (rest from reference TRBV5-1 and TRBJ2-5): KAGVTQTPRYLIKTRGQQVTLSCSPISGHRSVSWYQQTPGQGLQFLFEYFSETQRNKGNFPGRFSGRQFSNSRSEMNVSTLELGDSALYLCASSLDGTQYFGPGTRLLVL.

The CDR3 DNA reads TGTGCCAGCAGTTACTGGGGACAGGGAGATGAAAAACTGTTTTTT. It encodes CASSYWGQGDEKLFF. This chain links TRBV6-5 with TRBJ1-4, with 9 bases identical to TRBD1. Germline V gives CDR1 MNHEY, CDR2 SVGAGI. The V segment lost 1 base and the J segment 6 bases; nucleotides outside the gene matches: 3. The CDR3 covers 15 residues.

The V gene is TRBV4-3, the J gene TRBJ2-3, with 13 bases fitting TRBD2. There are 16 residues in the CDR3. The V gene's germline CDR1 is LGHNA and CDR2 YSLEER. Trimming removed 3 bases from V and 2 bases from J; junction bases left unmatched: 2. CDR3 in amino acids: CASSQGTSGVTDTQYF. The CDR3 DNA follows: TGCGCCAGCAGCCAGGGGACTAGCGGGGTCACAGATACGCAGTATTTT.

This chain uses TRBV5-5 with TRBJ1-4, with TRBD1 as a possible D gene (5 bases). CDR3 length equals 16 residues. The ends were cut back, 1 base at V and 6 bases at J, with 16 bases in the middle. Germline loops: CDR1 SGHKS, CDR2 YYEKEE (reference sequence). CDR3 nucleotides: TGTGCCAGCAGCTTGCTAGAGGGGTTTTCTGATGAAAAACTGTTTTTT. As protein: CASSLLEGFSDEKLFF.

The chain is built from TRBV11-2 and TRBJ1-6; D is undetermined. V lost 5 bases and J lost 0, with 17 bases in between. The CDR3 runs to 18 residues. Germline V gene data show CDR1 as SGHAT and CDR2 as FQNNGV. CDR3 coding DNA: TGTGCCAGCAGCGTGGACCGCCCAAGGAGCTCCTATAATTCACCCCTCCACTTT. As protein: CASSVDRPRSSYNSPLHF.